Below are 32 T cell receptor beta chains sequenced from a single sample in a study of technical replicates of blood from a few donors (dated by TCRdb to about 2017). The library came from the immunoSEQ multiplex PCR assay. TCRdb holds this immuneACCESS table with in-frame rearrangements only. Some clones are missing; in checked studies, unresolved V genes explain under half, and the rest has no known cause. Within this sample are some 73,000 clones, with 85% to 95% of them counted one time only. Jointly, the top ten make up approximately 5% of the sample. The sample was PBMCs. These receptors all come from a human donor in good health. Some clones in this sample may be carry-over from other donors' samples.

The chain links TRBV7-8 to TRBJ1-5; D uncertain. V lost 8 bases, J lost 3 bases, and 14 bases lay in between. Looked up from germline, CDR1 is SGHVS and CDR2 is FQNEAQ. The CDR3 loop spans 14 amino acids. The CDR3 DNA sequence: TGTGCCAGCCGAGACGAAAGACTCAATCAGCCCCAGCATTTT. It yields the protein CASRDERLNQPQHF.

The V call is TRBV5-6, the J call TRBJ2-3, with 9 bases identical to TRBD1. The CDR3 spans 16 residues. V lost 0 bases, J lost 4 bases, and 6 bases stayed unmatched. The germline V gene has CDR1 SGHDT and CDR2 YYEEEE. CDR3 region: CASSLDRGRHPDTQYF. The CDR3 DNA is TGTGCCAGCAGCTTGGACAGGGGGCGTCATCCAGATACGCAGTATTTT.

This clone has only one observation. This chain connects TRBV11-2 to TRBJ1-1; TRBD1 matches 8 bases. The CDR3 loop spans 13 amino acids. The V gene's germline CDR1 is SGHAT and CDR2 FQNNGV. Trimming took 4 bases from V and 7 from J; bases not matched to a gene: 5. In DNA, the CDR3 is TGTGCCAGCAGCTCACAGGGGGGTGGTGAAGCTTTCTTT. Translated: CASSSQGGGEAFF.

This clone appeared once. The CDR3 DNA reads as TGTGCTAGTGGTTTGGGGCTTACCTCCTACGAGCAGTACTTC. This sequence encodes CASGLGLTSYEQYF. The rearrangement uses TRBV12-5 and TRBJ2-7; D ambiguous. Germline CDR1 is LGHNT and CDR2 is FRNRAP. V dropped 1 base and J dropped 0 bases, with 7 bases sitting between them. The CDR3 extends over 14 amino acids.

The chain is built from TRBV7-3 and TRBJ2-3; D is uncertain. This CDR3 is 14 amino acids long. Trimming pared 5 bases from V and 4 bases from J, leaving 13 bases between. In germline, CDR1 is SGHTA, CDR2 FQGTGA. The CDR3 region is CASSRGSVADTQYF. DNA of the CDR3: TGTGCCAGCAGCCGAGGTTCAGTCGCAGATACGCAGTATTTT.

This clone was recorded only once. CDR3 in DNA: TGTGCCTGGTGGCGGCCGGGACTAGCAAAGGTGAAAGATACGCAGTATTTT. Translating gives CAWWRPGLAKVKDTQYF. The chain recombines TRBV30 with TRBJ2-3, with 9 bases that match TRBD2. Germline trimming cut 5 bases from V and 5 bases from J; bases unmatched to any gene: 17. Per the germline V gene, CDR1 is GTSNPN and CDR2 is SVGIG (reference sequence). The CDR3 length is 17 residues.

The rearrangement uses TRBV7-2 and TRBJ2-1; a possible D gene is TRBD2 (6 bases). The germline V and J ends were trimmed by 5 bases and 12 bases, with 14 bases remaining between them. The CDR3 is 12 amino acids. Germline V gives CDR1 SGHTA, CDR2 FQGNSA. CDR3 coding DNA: TGTGCCAGCAGCAGTAGCGGTAATCTGCAGTTCTTC. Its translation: CASSSSGNLQFF.

DNA of the CDR3: TGTGCCAGCAGTGGCTGGGGCTACACCTTC. This codes for CASSGWGYTF. This chain uses TRBV9 with TRBJ1-2; D ambiguous. V lost 5 bases to trimming and J lost 8 bases, with 7 bases between them. This CDR3 has 10 amino acids. Germline V lookup: CDR1 SGDLS, CDR2 YYNGEE.

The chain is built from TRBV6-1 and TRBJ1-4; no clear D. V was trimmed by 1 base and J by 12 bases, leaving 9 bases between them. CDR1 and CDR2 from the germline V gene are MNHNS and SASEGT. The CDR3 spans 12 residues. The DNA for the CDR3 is TGTGCCAGCAGTGAAGAAGTTCTAGAACTGTTTTTT. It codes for CASSEEVLELFF.

The CDR3 sequence is CASSSSVSLRSYNEQFF. DNA of the CDR3: TGTGCCAGCAGCTCATCCGTTAGTTTGAGGTCCTACAATGAGCAGTTCTTC. The rearrangement joins TRBV7-2 to TRBJ2-1; D call uncertain. This CDR3 comprises 17 residues. The germline V gene has CDR1 SGHTA and CDR2 FQGNSA. V lost 4 bases to trimming and J lost 1 base, with 17 bases between them.

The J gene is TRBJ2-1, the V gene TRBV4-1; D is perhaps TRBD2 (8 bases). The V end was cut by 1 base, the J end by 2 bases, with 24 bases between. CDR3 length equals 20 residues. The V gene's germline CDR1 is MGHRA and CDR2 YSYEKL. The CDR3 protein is CASSQARLPGLGGPYNEQFF. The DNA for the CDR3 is TGCGCCAGCAGCCAAGCACGACTTCCGGGACTAGGGGGCCCCTACAATGAGCAGTTCTTC.

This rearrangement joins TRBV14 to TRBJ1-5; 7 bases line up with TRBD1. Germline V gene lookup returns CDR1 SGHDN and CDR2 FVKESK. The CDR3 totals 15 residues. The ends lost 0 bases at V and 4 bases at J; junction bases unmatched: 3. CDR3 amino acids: CASSQDPGGNQPQHF. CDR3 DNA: TGTGCCAGCAGCCAAGATCCAGGGGGAAATCAGCCCCAGCATTTT.

The CDR3 is CASSAGLAGGSTSSYEQYF. The CDR3 bases are TGCGCCAGCAGCGCCGGACTAGCGGGAGGATCAACGAGCTCCTACGAGCAGTACTTC. The J gene is TRBJ2-7, the V gene TRBV5-1; 14 nucleotides match TRBD2. In germline, CDR1 is SGHRS, CDR2 YFSETQ. Trimming cost V 4 bases and J 0 bases; bases outside gene matches: 12. There are 19 residues in the CDR3.

The chain's CDR3 is CASSLVSPPGGTDTQYF. In nucleotides, the CDR3 is TGTGCCAGCAGCTTAGTTTCGCCCCCAGGGGGCACAGATACGCAGTATTTT. The chain joins TRBV7-6 to TRBJ2-3; D might be TRBD1 (6 bases). Germline CDR1 is SGHVS and CDR2 is FNYEAQ. The CDR3 has 17 amino acids. V was pared by 1 base and J by 1 base, with 15 bases between.

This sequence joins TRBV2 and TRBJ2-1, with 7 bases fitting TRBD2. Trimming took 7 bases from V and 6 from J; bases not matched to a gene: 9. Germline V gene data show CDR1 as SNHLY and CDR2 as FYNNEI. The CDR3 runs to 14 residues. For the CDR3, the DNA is TGTGCCAGCACGGACGGGGGGATTGGCAATGAGCAGTTCTTC. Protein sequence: CASTDGGIGNEQFF.

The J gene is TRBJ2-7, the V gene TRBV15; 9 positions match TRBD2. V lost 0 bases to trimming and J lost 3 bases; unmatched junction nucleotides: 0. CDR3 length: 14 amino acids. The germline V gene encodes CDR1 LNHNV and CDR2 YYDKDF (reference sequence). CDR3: CATSREAGGYEQYF. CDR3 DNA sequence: TGTGCCACCAGCAGAGAAGCGGGGGGCTACGAGCAGTACTTC.

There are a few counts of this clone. The CDR3 is CASSTDREREKLFF. Here the CDR3 DNA reads TGTGCCAGCAGCACCGACAGAGAGAGGGAAAAACTGTTTTTT. The J gene is TRBJ1-4, the V gene TRBV5-6; maybe TRBD1 (5 bases). The CDR3 spans 14 residues. CDR1 and CDR2 from the germline V gene are SGHDT and YYEEEE. V was cut by 4 bases and J by 8 bases, with 15 bases left in between.

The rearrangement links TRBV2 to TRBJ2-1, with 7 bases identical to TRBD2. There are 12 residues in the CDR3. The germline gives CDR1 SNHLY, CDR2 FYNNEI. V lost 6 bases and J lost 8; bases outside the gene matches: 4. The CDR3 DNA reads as TGTGCCAGCAGCGAGACTAGCCATGAGCAGTTCTTC. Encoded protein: CASSETSHEQFF.

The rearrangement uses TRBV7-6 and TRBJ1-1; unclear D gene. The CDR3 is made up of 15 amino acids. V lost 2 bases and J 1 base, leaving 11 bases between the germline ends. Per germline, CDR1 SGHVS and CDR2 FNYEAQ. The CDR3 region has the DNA TGTGCCAGCAGCTTACTCTTCGGGAGGAACACTGAAGCTTTCTTT. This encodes CASSLLFGRNTEAFF.

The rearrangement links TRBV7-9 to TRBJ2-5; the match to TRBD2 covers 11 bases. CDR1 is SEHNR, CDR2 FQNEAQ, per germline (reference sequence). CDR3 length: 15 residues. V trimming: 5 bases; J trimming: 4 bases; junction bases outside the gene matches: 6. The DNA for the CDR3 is TGTGCCAGCAGCGTCGGACTAGCGGGTACAGAGACCCAGTACTTC. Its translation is CASSVGLAGTETQYF. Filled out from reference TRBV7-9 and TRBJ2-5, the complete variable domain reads DTGVSQNPRHKITKRGQNVTFRCDPISEHNRLYWYRQTLGQGPEFLTYFQNEAQLEKSRLLSDRFSAERPKGSFSTLEIQRTEQGDSAMYLCASSVGLAGTETQYFGPGTRLLVL.

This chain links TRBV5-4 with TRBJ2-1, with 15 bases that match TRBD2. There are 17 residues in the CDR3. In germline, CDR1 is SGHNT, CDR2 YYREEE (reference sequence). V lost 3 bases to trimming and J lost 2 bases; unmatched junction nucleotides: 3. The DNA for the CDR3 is TGTGCCAGCAGCTGGGGACTAGCGGGAGGAACCTACAATGAGCAGTTCTTC. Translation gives CASSWGLAGGTYNEQFF.

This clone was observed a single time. The CDR3 DNA is TGCGCCAGCAGCAAGGACAGGGGGACCTACAATGAGCAGTTCTTC. Translated, it gives CASSKDRGTYNEQFF. V is TRBV5-1 and J is TRBJ2-1, with 10 positions matching TRBD1. Looked up from germline, CDR1 is SGHRS and CDR2 is YFSETQ. J lost 2 bases, V lost 4 bases, and 3 bases had no gene match. The CDR3 consists of 15 residues.

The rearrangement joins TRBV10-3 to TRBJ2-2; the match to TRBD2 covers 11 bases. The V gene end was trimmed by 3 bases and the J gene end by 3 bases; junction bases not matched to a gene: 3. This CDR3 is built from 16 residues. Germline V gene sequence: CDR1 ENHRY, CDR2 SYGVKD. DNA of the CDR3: TGTGCCATCAGTGAACGTAGCGGGGGGGACACCGGGGAGCTGTTTTTT. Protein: CAISERSGGDTGELFF.

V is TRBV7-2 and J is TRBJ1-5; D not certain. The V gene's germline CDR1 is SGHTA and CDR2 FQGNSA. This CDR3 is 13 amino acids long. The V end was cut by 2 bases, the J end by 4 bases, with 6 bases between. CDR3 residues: CASSLPGNQPQHF. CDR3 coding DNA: TGTGCCAGCAGCTTACCGGGTAATCAGCCCCAGCATTTT.

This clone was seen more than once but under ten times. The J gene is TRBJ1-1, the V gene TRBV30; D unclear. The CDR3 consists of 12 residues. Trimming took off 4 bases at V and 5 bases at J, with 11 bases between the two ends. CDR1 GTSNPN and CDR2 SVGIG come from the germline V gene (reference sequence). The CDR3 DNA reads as TGTGCCTGGATCGGTGGCGGGACTGAAGCTTTCTTT. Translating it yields CAWIGGGTEAFF.

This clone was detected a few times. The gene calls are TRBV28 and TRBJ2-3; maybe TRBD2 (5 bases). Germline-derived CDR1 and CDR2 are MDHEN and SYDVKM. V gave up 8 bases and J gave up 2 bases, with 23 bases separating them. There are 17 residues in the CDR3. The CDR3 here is CASSTPYGLAFTDTQYF. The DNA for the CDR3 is TGTGCCAGCTCAACCCCTTATGGGCTAGCATTCACAGATACGCAGTATTTT.

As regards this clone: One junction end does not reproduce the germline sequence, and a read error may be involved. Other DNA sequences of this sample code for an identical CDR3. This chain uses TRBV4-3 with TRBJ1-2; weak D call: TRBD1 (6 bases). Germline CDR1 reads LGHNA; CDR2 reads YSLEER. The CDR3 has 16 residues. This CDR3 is CASSQVGTGLFYGYTF. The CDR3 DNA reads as TGCGCCAGCAGCCAAGTAGGCACAGGGCTCTTCTATGGCTACACTTTC.

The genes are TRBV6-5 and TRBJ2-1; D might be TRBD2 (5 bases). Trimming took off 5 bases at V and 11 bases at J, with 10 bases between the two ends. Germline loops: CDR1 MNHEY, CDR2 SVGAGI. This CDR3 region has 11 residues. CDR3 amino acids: CASSAPGKQFF. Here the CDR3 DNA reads TGTGCCAGCAGTGCCCCGGGAAAGCAGTTCTTC.

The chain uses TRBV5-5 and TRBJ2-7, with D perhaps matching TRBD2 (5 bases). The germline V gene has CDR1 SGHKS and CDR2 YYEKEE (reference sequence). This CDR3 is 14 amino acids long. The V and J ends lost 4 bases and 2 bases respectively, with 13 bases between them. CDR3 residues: CASSVAGGTYEQYF. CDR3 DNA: TGTGCCAGCAGCGTCGCTGGAGGTACCTACGAGCAGTACTTC.

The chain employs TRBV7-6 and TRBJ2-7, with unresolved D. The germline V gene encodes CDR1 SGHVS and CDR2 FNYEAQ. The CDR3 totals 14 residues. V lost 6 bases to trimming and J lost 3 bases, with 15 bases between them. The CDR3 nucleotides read TGTGCCAGCAGTCCTGGGCTAACGAACTACGAGCAGTACTTC. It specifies CASSPGLTNYEQYF.

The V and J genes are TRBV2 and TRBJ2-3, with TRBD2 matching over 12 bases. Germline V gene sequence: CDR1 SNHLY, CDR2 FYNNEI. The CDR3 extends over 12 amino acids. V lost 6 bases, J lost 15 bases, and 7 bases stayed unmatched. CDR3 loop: CASSLGLAGLYF. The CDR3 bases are TGTGCCAGCAGCCTTGGACTAGCGGGGTTATATTTT.

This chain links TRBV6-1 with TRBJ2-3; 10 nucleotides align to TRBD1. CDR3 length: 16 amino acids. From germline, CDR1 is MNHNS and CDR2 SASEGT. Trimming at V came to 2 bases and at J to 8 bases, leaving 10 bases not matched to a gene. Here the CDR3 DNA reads TGTGCCAGCAGTGAAAGGAGGGACAGGGGACAAGGTACGCAGTATTTT. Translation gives CASSERRDRGQGTQYF.